This T cell receptor (beta chain) was profiled in a study of CD8 T cells in ankylosing spondylitis. Points from the study as a whole: Made up of fewer than ten highly homologous variants, a TCR beta motif appeared characteristic of ankylosing spondylitis blood.

The V and J ends lost 5 bases and 0 bases respectively, with 17 bases between them. The CDR3 has 17 residues. A remark on this clonotype: What it binds is not known.

Library preparation for TCR beta used quantitative 5'-RACE with molecular barcodes. TCRdb reprocessed the 5' RACE reads with MiXCR, giving one entry per CDR3 protein. The table lists some 340,000 distinct CDR3 sequences, 14% to 15% of them singletons. Sequencing was done on a sample of blood, either unsorted or a sorted T cell fraction (not recorded which). The origin of this receptor is a male donor with ankylosing spondylitis or in good health (not recorded which). This sequence joins TRBV12-3 or TRBV12-4 and TRBJ1-5; D uncertain. The CDR3 region is CASSPRIFGLSNQPQHF. The CDR3 coding sequence is TGTGCCAGCAGTCCCCGGATCTTCGGCCTTAGCAATCAGCCCCAGCATTTT.